This TCR beta chain was observed in a study of Ad26.COV2.S vaccination and SARS-CoV-2 variants. Treatment described: some 20 received Ad26.COV2.S at low or high dose, single or two shots; roughly 5 received placebo; per-sample allocation not given. The samples were gathered on day 63 after the first injection of vaccine or placebo. Built on an Ad26 vector, the vaccine expressed Wuhan-strain SARS-CoV-2 spike. TCRdb keeps only in-frame clones here, not all; method: immunoSEQ multiplex PCR. The sample holds 350,000 to 500,000 clones; 88% are singletons and the top ten take around 3.6%. V was trimmed by 1 base and J by 4 bases, leaving 7 bases between them. Germline assignment: CDR1 SEHNR and CDR2 FQNEAQ (reference sequence). The length of the CDR3 is 14 residues.

The source material was peripheral blood, sampled in a trial of Ad26.COV2.S vaccine versus placebo. V is TRBV7-9 and J is TRBJ2-2; the D is unclear. The source of this sequence is a person aged 18 to 59 who received the Ad26.COV2.S COVID-19 vaccine or a placebo. CDR3 bases: TGTGCCAGCAGCTTAGGTATCGTCACCGGGGAGCTGTTTTTT. It encodes CASSLGIVTGELFF. The full variable domain, its missing parts supplied by reference TRBV7-9 and TRBJ2-2, is DTGVSQNPRHKITKRGQNVTFRCDPISEHNRLYWYRQTLGQGPEFLTYFQNEAQLEKSRLLSDRFSAERPKGSFSTLEIQRTEQGDSAMYLCASSLGIVTGELFFGEGSRLTVL.